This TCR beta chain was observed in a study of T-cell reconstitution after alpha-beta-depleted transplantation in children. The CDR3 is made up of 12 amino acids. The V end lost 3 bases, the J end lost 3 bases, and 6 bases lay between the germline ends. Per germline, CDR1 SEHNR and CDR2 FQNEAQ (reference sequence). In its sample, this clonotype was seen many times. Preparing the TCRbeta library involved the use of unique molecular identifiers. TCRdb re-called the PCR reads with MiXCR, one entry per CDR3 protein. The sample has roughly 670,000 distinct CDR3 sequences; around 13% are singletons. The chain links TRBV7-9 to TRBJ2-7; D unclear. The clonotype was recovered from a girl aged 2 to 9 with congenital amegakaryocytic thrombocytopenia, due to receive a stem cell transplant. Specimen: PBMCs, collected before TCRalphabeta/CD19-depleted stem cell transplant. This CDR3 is CASSLTNYEQYF. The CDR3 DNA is TGTGCCAGCAGCTTGACCAACTACGAGCAGTACTTC.